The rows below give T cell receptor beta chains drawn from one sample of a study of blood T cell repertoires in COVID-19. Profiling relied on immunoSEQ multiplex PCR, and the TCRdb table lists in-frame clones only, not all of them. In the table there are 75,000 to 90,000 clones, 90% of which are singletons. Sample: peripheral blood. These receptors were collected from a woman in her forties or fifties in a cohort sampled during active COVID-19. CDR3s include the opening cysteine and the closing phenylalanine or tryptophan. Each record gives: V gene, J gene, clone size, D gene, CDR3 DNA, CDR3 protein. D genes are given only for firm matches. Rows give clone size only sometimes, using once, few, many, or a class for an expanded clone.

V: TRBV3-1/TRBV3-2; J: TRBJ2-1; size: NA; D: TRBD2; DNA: TGTGCCAGCGAGACTAGCCGATACAATGAGCAGTTCTTC; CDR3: CASETSRYNEQFF
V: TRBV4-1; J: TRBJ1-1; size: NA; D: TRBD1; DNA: TGCGCCAGCAGCCAAGCGGCATCACAGGGGGACACTGAAGCTTTCTTT; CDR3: CASSQAASQGDTEAFF
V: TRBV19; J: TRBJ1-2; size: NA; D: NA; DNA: TGTGCCAGTAGGCTTGGAGCTAACTATGGCTACACCTTC; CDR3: CASRLGANYGYTF
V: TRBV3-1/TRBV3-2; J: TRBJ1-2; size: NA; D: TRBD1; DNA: TGTGCCAGCAGCCAAACACAGGGGGGCTATGGCTACACCTTC; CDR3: CASSQTQGGYGYTF
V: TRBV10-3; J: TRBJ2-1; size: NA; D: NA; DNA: TGTGCCATCAGTGAGCCACAACTAGGCGGTGGATACAATGAGCAGTTCTTC; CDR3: CAISEPQLGGGYNEQFF
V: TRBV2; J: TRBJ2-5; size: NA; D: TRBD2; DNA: TGTGCCAGCAGTCTCGAGCGGGACCCCTACTTC; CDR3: CASSLERDPYF
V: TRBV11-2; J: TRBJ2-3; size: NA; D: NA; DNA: TGTGCCAGCAGCCTGGACTCGGTCACAGATACGCAGTATTTT; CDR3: CASSLDSVTDTQYF
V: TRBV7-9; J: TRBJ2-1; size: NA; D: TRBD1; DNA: TGTGCCAGCAGCTTCACCGGGACAGCTAATGAGCAGTTCTTC; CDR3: CASSFTGTANEQFF
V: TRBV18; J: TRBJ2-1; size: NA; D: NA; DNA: TGTGCCAGCTCACCATTGGAAGCGGTAGAAGGGGAGCAGTTCTTC; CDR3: CASSPLEAVEGEQFF
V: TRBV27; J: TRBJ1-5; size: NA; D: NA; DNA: TGTGCCAGCAGGGTTGAGCCGGGAAGGCCCCAGCATTTT; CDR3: CASRVEPGRPQHF
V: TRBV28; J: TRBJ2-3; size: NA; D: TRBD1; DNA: TGTGCCAGCAGTTTGATGACAGGGGGTGGTATTGGGGATACGCAGTATTTT; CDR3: CASSLMTGGGIGDTQYF
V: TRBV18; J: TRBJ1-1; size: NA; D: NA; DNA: TGTGCCAGCTCTTCTACAGGTAACACTGAAGCTTTCTTT; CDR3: CASSSTGNTEAFF
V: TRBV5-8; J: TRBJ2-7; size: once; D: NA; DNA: TGTGCCAGCAGCTCCGTCGGGGGTTGGGGCTACGAGCAGTACTTC; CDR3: CASSSVGGWGYEQYF
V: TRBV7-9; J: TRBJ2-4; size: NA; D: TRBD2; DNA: TGTGCCAGCAGCTCAAGGGGTCGGGGGGAGACCAAAAACATTCAGTACTTC; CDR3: CASSSRGRGETKNIQYF
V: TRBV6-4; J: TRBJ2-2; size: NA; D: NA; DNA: TGTGCCAGCAGACCGATAGGGGACACCGGGGAGCTGTTTTTT; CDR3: CASRPIGDTGELFF
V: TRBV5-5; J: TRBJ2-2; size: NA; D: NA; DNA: TGTGCCAGCACCGGGCAGGGGTTAGCCGGGGAGCTGTTTTTT; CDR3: CASTGQGLAGELFF
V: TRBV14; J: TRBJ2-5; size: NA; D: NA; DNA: TGTGCCAGCAGCCAAGGGGGGCAGGCGGAGACCCAGTACTTC; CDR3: CASSQGGQAETQYF
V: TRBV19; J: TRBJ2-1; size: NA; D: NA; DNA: TGTGCCAGTAAACCCCTCCAGGGACTTCTAAATGAGCAGTTCTTC; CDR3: CASKPLQGLLNEQFF
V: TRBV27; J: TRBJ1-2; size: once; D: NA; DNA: TGTGCCAGCAGTGGTGGGGGGTACGGCTATGGCTACACCTTC; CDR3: CASSGGGYGYGYTF
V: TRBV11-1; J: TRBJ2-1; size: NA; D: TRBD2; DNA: TGTGCCAGCAGCGTGGGGAGGGAGGGCGAGCAGTTCTTC; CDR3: CASSVGREGEQFF
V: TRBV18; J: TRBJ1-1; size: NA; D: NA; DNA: TGTGCCAGCTCACCAGCCCCTTCACGGGGTGTTGAAGCTTTCTTT; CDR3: CASSPAPSRGVEAFF
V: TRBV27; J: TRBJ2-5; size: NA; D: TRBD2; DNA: TGTGCCAGCAGTTCTCAGGCGGGGGGAGAGACCCAGTACTTC; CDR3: CASSSQAGGETQYF
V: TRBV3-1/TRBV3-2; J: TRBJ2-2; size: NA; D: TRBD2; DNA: TGTGCCAGCAGCCAAGATGAGGTAGCGGGCGGGGAGCTGTTTTTT; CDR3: CASSQDEVAGGELFF
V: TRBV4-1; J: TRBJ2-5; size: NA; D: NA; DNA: TGCGCCAGCAGCCAAGGCGAGGTCGCAGAGACCCAGTACTTC; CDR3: CASSQGEVAETQYF
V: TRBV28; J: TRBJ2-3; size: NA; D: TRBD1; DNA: TGTGCCAGCAAAGGGGGCGGGCTCTTGTATACGCAGTATTTT; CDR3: CASKGGGLLYTQYF